Sequencing of this T cell receptor (beta chain) was carried out in a study of T cell changes during pregnancy in multiple sclerosis (dated by TCRdb to about 2019). Some background on the complete study: In women with multiple sclerosis, the researchers looked at how the T cell repertoire shifted as pregnancy progressed.

Reading from cysteine to phenylalanine, the CDR3 counts 14 amino acids. The kept DNA is CDR3 alone, 42 bases in frame from the first base. Relative to germline, V is 10 bases shorter and J is 6 bases shorter, with 19 bases between their ends. Via the germline V gene, CDR1 is MNHNS and CDR2 SASEGT. This clone was seen once. No cognate antigen has been identified for it. No much larger clone is present one base from it, and per-base qualities are unavailable. Library generation was performed with the immunoSEQ multiplex PCR assay. TCRdb holds this immuneACCESS table with in-frame rearrangements only. Some clones are missing; in checked studies, unresolved V genes explain under half, and the rest has no known cause. The sample table records about 53,000 clones; over 90% of these occur just once. The ten largest account for less than 0.6% of the sample.

Sequenced material: CD4+ T cells from peripheral blood mononuclear cells, taken in the third trimester of pregnancy. The receptor was isolated from a female donor with multiple sclerosis, enrolled in a pregnancy study. The sequence joins TRBV6-1 to TRBJ2-1; 7 matching bases give a weak D call of TRBD1. DNA sequence: TGTGCCATCGCGGAGGGGACAGCCCTCAATGAGCAGTTCTTC. This is translated as CAIAEGTALNEQFF.